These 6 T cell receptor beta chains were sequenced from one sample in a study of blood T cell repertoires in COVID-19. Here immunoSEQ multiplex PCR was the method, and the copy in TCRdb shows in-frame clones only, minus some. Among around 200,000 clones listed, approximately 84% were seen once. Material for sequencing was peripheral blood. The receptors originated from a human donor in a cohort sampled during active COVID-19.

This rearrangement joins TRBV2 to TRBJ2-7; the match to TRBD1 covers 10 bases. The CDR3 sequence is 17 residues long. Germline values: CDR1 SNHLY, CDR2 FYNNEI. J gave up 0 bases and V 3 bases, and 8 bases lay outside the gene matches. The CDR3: CASSDRGGQGFSYEQYF. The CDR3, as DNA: TGTGCCAGCAGTGATAGGGGGGGACAGGGGTTCTCCTACGAGCAGTACTTC. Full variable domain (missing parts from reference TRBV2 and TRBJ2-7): EPEVTQTPSHQVTQMGQEVILRCVPISNHLYFYWYRQILGQKVEFLVSFYNNEISEKSEIFDDQFSVERPDGSNFTLKIRSTKLEDSAMYFCASSDRGGQGFSYEQYFGPGTRLTVT.

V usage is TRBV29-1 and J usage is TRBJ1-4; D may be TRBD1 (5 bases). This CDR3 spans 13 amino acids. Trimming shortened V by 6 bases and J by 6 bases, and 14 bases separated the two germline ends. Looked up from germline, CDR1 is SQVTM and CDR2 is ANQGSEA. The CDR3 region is CSVGTTLYEKLFF. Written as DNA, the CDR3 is TGCAGCGTGGGGACTACCCTTTATGAAAAACTGTTTTTT.

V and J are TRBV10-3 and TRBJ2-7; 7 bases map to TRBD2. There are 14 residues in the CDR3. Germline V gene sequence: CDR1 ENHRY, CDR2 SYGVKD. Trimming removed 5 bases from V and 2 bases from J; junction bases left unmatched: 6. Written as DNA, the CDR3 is TGTGCCATCAGTTCAGCGGGGACTACCTACGAGCAGTACTTC. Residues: CAISSAGTTYEQYF.

CDR3 protein: CATQEANTEAFF. DNA for the CDR3: TGTGCCACCCAAGAGGCGAACACTGAAGCTTTCTTT. This rearrangement joins TRBV15 to TRBJ1-1; no definite D call. The CDR3 totals 12 residues. Germline-derived CDR1 and CDR2 are LNHNV and YYDKDF (reference sequence). The V gene lost 8 bases and the J gene lost 1 base, with 8 bases spanning the gap.

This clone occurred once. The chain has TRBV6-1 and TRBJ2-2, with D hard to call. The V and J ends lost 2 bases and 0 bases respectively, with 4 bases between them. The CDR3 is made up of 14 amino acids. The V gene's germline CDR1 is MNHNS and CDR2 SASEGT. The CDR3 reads CASSERPNTGELFF. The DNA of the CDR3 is TGTGCCAGCAGTGAACGTCCGAACACCGGGGAGCTGTTTTTT.

The CDR3 region is CASSPGGTENSPLHF. The CDR3 coding sequence is TGCGCCAGCAGCCCCGGTGGGACAGAGAATTCACCCCTCCACTTT. V gene TRBV5-1 combines with J gene TRBJ1-6, with 7 positions matching TRBD1. The CDR3 length is 15 residues. The V gene end was trimmed by 4 bases and the J gene end by 7 bases; junction bases not matched to a gene: 8. Germline V CDR1 and CDR2: SGHRS, YFSETQ.